Listed here are 23 T cell receptor beta chains from one sample, sequenced in a study of cytomegalovirus exposure and HLA in healthy donors. Researchers ran the PCR with 60 Vbeta and 13 Jbeta primers. Repertoires were generated with immunoSEQ multiplex PCR, while TCRdb's copy carries only in-frame clones and drops some. Among 150,000 to 200,000 clones listed, about 82% were seen once. Sequenced input: PBMCs. Receptors originate from a female donor in good health and CMV-seronegative.

This clone was seen only once. This chain uses TRBV6-5 with TRBJ2-1; 7 bases map to TRBD1. V was clipped by 2 bases and J by 7 bases; unmatched bases: 8. There are 15 residues in the CDR3. CDR1 MNHEY and CDR2 SVGAGI come from the germline V gene. This CDR3 is CASSYGTVIGNEQFF. In DNA form, the CDR3 reads TGTGCCAGCAGTTACGGGACAGTAATTGGGAATGAGCAGTTCTTC.

The chain links TRBV30 to TRBJ2-1; no firm D call. V gave up 7 bases and J gave up 0 bases, with 16 bases separating them. CDR1 and CDR2 (germline): GTSNPN, SVGIG (reference sequence). The CDR3 extends over 15 amino acids. CDR3 protein: CASLPPELSYNEQFF. For the CDR3, the DNA is TGTGCCTCCCTACCCCCCGAGCTCTCCTACAATGAGCAGTTCTTC.

The chain joins TRBV19 to TRBJ1-2; D gene unclear. The ends were cut back, 5 bases at V and 0 bases at J, with 10 bases in the middle. The CDR3 is made up of 14 amino acids. Germline V gene sequence: CDR1 LNHDA, CDR2 SQIVND (reference sequence). CDR3 DNA: TGTGCCAGTAGTGTAGTCAGTGCTAACTATGGCTACACCTTC. Translated: CASSVVSANYGYTF.

The gene calls are TRBV7-3 and TRBJ2-2; D is perhaps TRBD1 (6 bases). Germline CDR1 SGHTA, CDR2 FQGTGA. This CDR3 region has 16 residues. Between the trimmed V and J ends, which lost 4 bases and 0 bases, there was a span of 12 bases. Written as DNA, the CDR3 is TGTGCCAGCAGCTCCCGGACAGATTCGAACACCGGGGAGCTGTTTTTT. Its translation: CASSSRTDSNTGELFF.

The rearrangement uses TRBV9 and TRBJ2-2; 9 nucleotides agree with TRBD1. The germline V gene has CDR1 SGDLS and CDR2 YYNGEE. With 3 bases clipped from V and 4 bases from J, the junction kept 4 bases outside the gene matches. This CDR3 comprises 15 residues. For the CDR3, the DNA is TGTGCCAGCAGCGCGGGACAGGGTCCCACCGGGGAGCTGTTTTTT. It specifies CASSAGQGPTGELFF. Together with reference TRBV9 and TRBJ2-2, the CDR3 gives the full variable domain: DSGVTQTPKHLITATGQRVTLRCSPRSGDLSVYWYQQSLDQGLQFLIQYYNGEERAKGNILERFSAQQFPDLHSELNLSSLELGDSALYFCASSAGQGPTGELFFGEGSRLTVL.

V and J are TRBV18 and TRBJ1-1; possible D gene TRBD1, 5 bases. The V gene's germline CDR1 is KGHSH and CDR2 LQKENI. V was trimmed by 6 bases and J by 1 base, leaving 9 bases between them. CDR3 size: 13 residues. In DNA form, the CDR3 reads TGTGCCAGCTCTGGGGGGAGGAACACTGAAGCTTTCTTT. Translation gives CASSGGRNTEAFF.

This chain links TRBV7-9 with TRBJ1-3; 7 nucleotides agree with TRBD1. The CDR3 sequence is 16 residues long. V lost 3 bases and J lost 7; bases outside the gene matches: 12. CDR1 is SEHNR, CDR2 FQNEAQ, per germline (reference sequence). CDR3 in amino acids: CASSLATGRRSNTIYF. CDR3 bases: TGTGCCAGCAGCTTGGCGACAGGGAGGCGATCGAACACCATATATTTT. The full variable domain, in which reference TRBV7-9 and TRBJ1-3 provide the parts outside the CDR3, is DTGVSQNPRHKITKRGQNVTFRCDPISEHNRLYWYRQTLGQGPEFLTYFQNEAQLEKSRLLSDRFSAERPKGSFSTLEIQRTEQGDSAMYLCASSLATGRRSNTIYFGEGSWLTVV.

This chain joins TRBV27 and TRBJ2-2; 10 bases match TRBD1. Unmatched junction bases numbered 2, after V lost 2 bases and J lost 5 bases. Germline CDR1 MNHEY, CDR2 SMNVEV (reference sequence). This CDR3 region has 15 residues. DNA of the CDR3: TGTGCCAGCAGTTTAGGACAGGGGGAAACCGGGGAGCTGTTTTTT. Its protein is CASSLGQGETGELFF.

The V call is TRBV19, the J call TRBJ1-5; 7 nucleotides align to TRBD1. With 3 bases clipped from V and 7 bases from J, the junction kept 12 bases outside the gene matches. This CDR3 region has 16 residues. Germline CDR1 and CDR2: LNHDA and SQIVND (reference sequence). The CDR3 region is CASSMVAGGSRQPQHF. CDR3 nucleotides: TGTGCCAGTAGTATGGTTGCAGGGGGTAGTAGGCAGCCCCAGCATTTT.

Here the CDR3 reads CASSLGAFGGELFF. The CDR3 nucleotides read TGCGCCAGCAGCTTGGGCGCGTTCGGCGGGGAGCTGTTTTTT. V usage is TRBV5-1 and J usage is TRBJ2-2; D is unresolved. This CDR3 comprises 14 residues. Germline V gene data show CDR1 as SGHRS and CDR2 as YFSETQ. Trimming left V 0 bases short and J 7 bases short, with 10 bases between.

This clone was picked up a small number of times. The chain has TRBV18 and TRBJ2-3; 8 bases match TRBD1. V trimming: 6 bases; J trimming: 0 bases; junction bases outside the gene matches: 17. There are 19 residues in the CDR3. Looked up from germline, CDR1 is KGHSH and CDR2 is LQKENI. The CDR3 reads CASSETQGATNPSTDTQYF. CDR3 in DNA: TGTGCCAGCTCCGAAACCCAGGGGGCTACCAACCCTAGCACAGATACGCAGTATTTT.

V usage is TRBV6-6 and J usage is TRBJ2-2; no firm D call. The CDR3 runs to 14 residues. Trimming removed 7 bases from V and 4 bases from J, with 13 bases in between. From germline, CDR1 is MNHNY and CDR2 SVGAGI (reference sequence). In nucleotides, the CDR3 is TGTGCCAGCATAGGAGCGCGTAGCACCGGGGAGCTGTTTTTT. Translating gives CASIGARSTGELFF.

The V and J genes are TRBV21-1 and TRBJ2-3; the table's D call TRBD2 went unverified against the DNA. TRBV21-1 is given as a pseudogene. CDR3 length: 14 residues. CDR3 loop: CASMRGGPWDTQYF. CDR3 DNA: TGTGCCAGCATGCGGGGTGGGCCATGGGATACGCAGTATTTT.

The chain is built from TRBV9 and TRBJ2-5; the D gene is possibly TRBD2 (5 bases). The germline CDR1 and CDR2 sequences are SGDLS and YYNGEE. CDR3 length: 15 amino acids. V lost 0 bases and J lost 2, with 11 bases in between. The CDR3 here is CASSVGGRFQETQYF. DNA for the CDR3: TGTGCCAGCAGCGTAGGTGGGAGATTTCAAGAGACCCAGTACTTC. The variable domain in full, completed from reference TRBV9 and TRBJ2-5, reads DSGVTQTPKHLITATGQRVTLRCSPRSGDLSVYWYQQSLDQGLQFLIQYYNGEERAKGNILERFSAQQFPDLHSELNLSSLELGDSALYFCASSVGGRFQETQYFGPGTRLLVL.

The J gene is TRBJ2-2, the V gene TRBV5-1; TRBD2 might be the D (6 bases). CDR3 size: 17 residues. Trimming took off 5 bases at V and 8 bases at J, with 25 bases between the two ends. Germline V gene lookup returns CDR1 SGHRS and CDR2 YFSETQ. For the CDR3, the DNA is TGCGCCAGCAGGAGAGAGGGACTTATCAAGATTGGGGGGGAGCTGTTTTTT. Its translation is CASRREGLIKIGGELFF.

The gene calls are TRBV6-4 and TRBJ2-5; 9 positions agree with TRBD1. The J call may be faulty, since TRBJ2-7 better matches the DNA end. Looked up from germline, CDR1 is MRHNA and CDR2 is SNTAGT. There are 17 residues in the CDR3. The CDR3 DNA is TGTGCCAGCTTGCGGGACAGGGATATTTTAGGGGACTACGAGCAGTACTTC. Translating it yields CASLRDRDILGDYEQYF.

This chain uses TRBV6-8 with TRBJ2-2; possibly TRBD2 for D (7 bases). V was clipped by 4 bases and J by 3 bases, with 18 bases between them. The length of the CDR3 is 17 residues. Germline-derived CDR1 and CDR2 are MNHGY and SAAAGT. The CDR3 nucleotides are TGTGCCAGCAGTTTGGCTCGAGGGGGGGGTGACACCGGGGAGCTGTTTTTT. Residues: CASSLARGGGDTGELFF.

This clone was found a few times. The gene calls are TRBV27 and TRBJ1-1; 7 nucleotides match TRBD1. Germline trimming cut 5 bases from V and 4 bases from J; bases unmatched to any gene: 10. The CDR3 totals 15 residues. CDR1 is MNHEY, CDR2 SMNVEV, per germline (reference sequence). CDR3 region: CASSPWDSLGTEAFF. CDR3 sequence (DNA): TGTGCCAGCAGTCCGTGGGACAGCCTAGGCACTGAAGCTTTCTTT.

The table lists this clone with a count of one. The chain has TRBV18 and TRBJ2-3; D is unclear. This CDR3 contains 14 residues. Germline-derived CDR1 and CDR2 are KGHSH and LQKENI. With 1 base removed from V and 1 base from J, the gap between germline ends came to 6 bases. DNA for the CDR3: TGTGCCAGCTCACCACGGCATGGCACAGATACGCAGTATTTT. Protein sequence: CASSPRHGTDTQYF.

This clone occurred a few times. The chain employs TRBV15 and TRBJ2-7, with D perhaps matching TRBD2 (5 bases). The CDR3 is 12 residues long. Trimming stripped 3 bases from V and 3 bases from J, with 6 bases between. CDR1 and CDR2 from the germline V gene are LNHNV and YYDKDF (reference sequence). The CDR3 DNA reads TGTGCCACCAGCAGGGACTTCTACGAGCAGTACTTC. It codes for CATSRDFYEQYF.

This clone was seen more than once but under ten times. This chain connects TRBV7-6 to TRBJ2-3; 7 bases fit TRBD2. This CDR3 has 13 amino acids. Germline CDR1 SGHVS, CDR2 FNYEAQ. The J segment lost 4 bases and the V segment lost 6 bases, leaving 4 bases of the junction unmatched. In nucleotides, the CDR3 is TGTGCCAGCAGACCTAGCGGTTCAGATACGCAGTATTTT. It yields the protein CASRPSGSDTQYF.

This clone occurred once. This chain connects TRBV4-2 to TRBJ1-4; D may be TRBD1 (6 bases). This CDR3 contains 16 residues. Germline CDR1 LGHNA, CDR2 YNFKEQ. V dropped 0 bases and J dropped 4 bases, with 12 bases sitting between them. CDR3 residues: CASSQEGGQLNEKLFF. CDR3 sequence (DNA): TGTGCCAGCAGCCAAGAGGGGGGGCAGCTTAATGAAAAACTGTTTTTT.

The rearrangement uses TRBV15 and TRBJ1-1; the D gene is possibly TRBD1 (6 bases). With 0 bases removed from V and 3 bases from J, the gap between germline ends came to 8 bases. Germline V lookup: CDR1 LNHNV, CDR2 YYDKDF (reference sequence). This CDR3 is built from 14 residues. The DNA of the CDR3 is TGTGCCACCAGCAGAGATTCAGGGGACACTGAAGCTTTCTTT. Its translation: CATSRDSGDTEAFF.